Below are 9 T cell receptor beta chains sequenced from a single sample in a study of breast tumors, draining lymph nodes, adjacent tissues. Axillary draining lymph nodes of breast cancer patients supplied the node samples. Each CDR3 protein is one row after TCRdb ran MiXCR on the multiplex PCR reads. The table shows about 140,000 distinct CDR3 sequences, with 32% occurring only once. Sample: axillary lymph node tissue. The receptors come from a female donor with breast cancer. Some clones in this sample may be carry-over from other donors' samples.

This clonotype has ten or more counts. The chain couples TRBV5-1 to TRBJ2-2; 7 bases are shared with TRBD1. V dropped 4 bases and J dropped 7; count of bases not matched to a gene: 4. The CDR3 runs 13 residues. Germline CDR1 and CDR2: SGHRS and YFSETQ. The CDR3 DNA sequence: TGCGCCAGCAGCCCACGGGACAGCGGGGAGCTGTTTTTT. Translation: CASSPRDSGELFF.

A word on this clonotype: The junction differs from germline at one of its ends, possibly a read error. For the CDR3, the DNA is TGTGTCAGCAGTTCGGGACACCGCAATCAGCCCCAGCATTTT. This codes for CVSSSGHRNQPQHF. V gene TRBV27 combines with J gene TRBJ1-5; TRBD1 is a possible D gene (6 bases). The germline gives CDR1 MNHEY, CDR2 SMNVEV (reference sequence). This CDR3 has 14 amino acids.

This clonotype was detected many times. This chain connects TRBV11-3 to TRBJ1-2, with a weak D call TRBD1 (5 bases). This CDR3 region has 14 residues. Germline V gives CDR1 SGHNT, CDR2 YENEEA. The V end lost 8 bases, the J end lost 4 bases, and 17 bases lay between the germline ends. Written as DNA, the CDR3 is TGTGCCAGCCCGGGACGAGGAATTAGCTATGGCTACACCTTC. This encodes CASPGRGISYGYTF.

In the case of this clonotype: A much larger clone differs from this one at a single base, so this may be a read error. The chain recombines TRBV3-1 with TRBJ1-2; TRBD1 is a possible D gene (5 bases). The V end lost 7 bases, the J end lost 9 bases, and 18 bases lay between the germline ends. The CDR3 extends over 13 amino acids. CDR1 is LGHDT and CDR2 is YNNKEL in the germline V gene (reference sequence). CDR3 protein: CASMLRGADSYTF. As DNA, the CDR3 is TGTGCCAGCATGTTGCGGGGCGCTGATAGCTACACCTTC.

In regard to this clonotype: A clone one base away is much larger, so this may be a read error. V usage is TRBV28 and J usage is TRBJ2-7; no clear D gene. Trimming removed 6 bases at V and 8 bases at J, with 23 bases between. Germline values: CDR1 MDHEN, CDR2 SYDVKM. This CDR3 region has 15 residues. As DNA, the CDR3 is TGTGCCAGCAGCCCCGGTGGACCCTCCTGGCCTAAGCAGTACTTC. Translated, it gives CASSPGGPSWPKQYF.

This clonotype was seen at least ten times. The chain links TRBV19 to TRBJ2-2; D call uncertain. V was shortened by 6 bases and J by 3 bases, with 11 bases between the two germline ends. This CDR3 is 14 amino acids long. Germline lookup yields CDR1 LNHDA and CDR2 SQIVND (reference sequence). The CDR3 is CASRGYSYTGELFF. DNA of the CDR3: TGTGCCAGTAGGGGGTACAGTTACACCGGGGAGCTGTTTTTT.

In this sample, this clonotype turned up many times. The gene calls are TRBV29-1 and TRBJ1-2; D is ambiguous. V was shortened by 6 bases and J by 0 bases, with 8 bases between the two germline ends. The germline CDR1 and CDR2 sequences are SQVTM and ANQGSEA. The CDR3 contains 12 residues. The CDR3 here is CSVFTTNYGYTF. CDR3 DNA: TGCAGCGTCTTTACTACTAACTATGGCTACACCTTC.

This clonotype was picked up many times. This chain uses TRBV11-2 with TRBJ2-5; D perhaps matches TRBD1 (5 bases). The length of the CDR3 is 14 residues. V dropped 1 base and J dropped 4 bases, with 10 bases sitting between them. In germline, CDR1 is SGHAT, CDR2 FQNNGV. The CDR3 loop reads CASSLGARVETQYF. CDR3 nucleotides: TGTGCCAGCAGCTTAGGGGCCAGGGTAGAGACCCAGTACTTC.

This clonotype appeared a single time. The chain combines TRBV7-2 with TRBJ2-2; 10 bases are a match to TRBD2. The germline gives CDR1 SGHTA, CDR2 FQGNSA. Trimming cost V 6 bases and J 2 bases; bases outside gene matches: 3. This CDR3 spans 15 amino acids. The CDR3 loop reads CASRPSGGNTGELFF. CDR3 nucleotide sequence: TGTGCCAGCAGGCCTAGCGGGGGTAACACCGGGGAGCTGTTTTTT.